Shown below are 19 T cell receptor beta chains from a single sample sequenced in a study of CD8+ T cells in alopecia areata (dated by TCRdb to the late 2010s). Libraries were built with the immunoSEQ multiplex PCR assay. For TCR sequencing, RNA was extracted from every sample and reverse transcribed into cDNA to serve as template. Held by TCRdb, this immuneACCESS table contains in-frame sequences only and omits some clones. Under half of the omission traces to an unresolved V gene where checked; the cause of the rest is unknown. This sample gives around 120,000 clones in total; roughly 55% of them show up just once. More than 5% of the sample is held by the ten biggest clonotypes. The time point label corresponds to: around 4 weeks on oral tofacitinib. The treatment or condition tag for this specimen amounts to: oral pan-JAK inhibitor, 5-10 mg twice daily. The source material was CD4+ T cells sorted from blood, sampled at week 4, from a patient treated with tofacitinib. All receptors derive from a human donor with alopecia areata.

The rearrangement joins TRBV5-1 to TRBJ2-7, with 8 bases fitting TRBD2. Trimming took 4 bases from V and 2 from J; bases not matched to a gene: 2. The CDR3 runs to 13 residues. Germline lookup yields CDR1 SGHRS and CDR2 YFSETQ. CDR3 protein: CASSIAGTYEQYF. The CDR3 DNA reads TGCGCCAGCAGCATAGCGGGAACCTACGAGCAGTACTTC. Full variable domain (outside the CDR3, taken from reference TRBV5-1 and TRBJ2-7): KAGVTQTPRYLIKTRGQQVTLSCSPISGHRSVSWYQQTPGQGLQFLFEYFSETQRNKGNFPGRFSGRQFSNSRSEMNVSTLELGDSALYLCASSIAGTYEQYFGPGTRLTVT.

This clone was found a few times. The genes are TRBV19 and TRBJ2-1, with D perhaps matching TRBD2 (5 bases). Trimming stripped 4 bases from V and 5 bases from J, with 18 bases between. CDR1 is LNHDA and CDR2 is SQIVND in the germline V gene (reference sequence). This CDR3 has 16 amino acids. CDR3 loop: CASSRTYGTRDNEQFF. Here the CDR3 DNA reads TGTGCCAGTAGTAGGACTTACGGAACCCGCGACAATGAGCAGTTCTTC.

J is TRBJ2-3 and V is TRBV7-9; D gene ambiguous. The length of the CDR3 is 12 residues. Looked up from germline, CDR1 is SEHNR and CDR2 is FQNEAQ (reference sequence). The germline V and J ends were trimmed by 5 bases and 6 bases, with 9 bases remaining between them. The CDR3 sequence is CASSKSRDTQYF. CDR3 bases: TGTGCCAGCAGCAAATCACGGGATACGCAGTATTTT.

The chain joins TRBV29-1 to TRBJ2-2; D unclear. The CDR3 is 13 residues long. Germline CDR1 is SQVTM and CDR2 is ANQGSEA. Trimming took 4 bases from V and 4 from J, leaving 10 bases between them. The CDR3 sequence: CSVGVDGTGELFF. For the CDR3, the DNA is TGCAGCGTTGGGGTGGACGGCACCGGGGAGCTGTTTTTT.

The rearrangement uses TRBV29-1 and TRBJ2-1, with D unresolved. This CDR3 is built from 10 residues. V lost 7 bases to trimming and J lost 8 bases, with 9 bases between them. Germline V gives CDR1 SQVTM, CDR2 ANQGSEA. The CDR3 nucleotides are TGCAGCGATGGTCTATATGAGCAGTTCTTC. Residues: CSDGLYEQFF.

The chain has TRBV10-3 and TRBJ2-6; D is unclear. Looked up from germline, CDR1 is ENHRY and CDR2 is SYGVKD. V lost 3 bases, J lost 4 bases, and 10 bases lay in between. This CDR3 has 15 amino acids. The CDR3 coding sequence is TGTGCCATCAGTGAAACGCAGTCCGGGGCCAACGTCCTGACTTTC. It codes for CAISETQSGANVLTF.

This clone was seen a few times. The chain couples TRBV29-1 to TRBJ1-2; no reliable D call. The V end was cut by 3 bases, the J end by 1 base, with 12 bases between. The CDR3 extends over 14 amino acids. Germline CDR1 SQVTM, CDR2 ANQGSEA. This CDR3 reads CSVDTGTSNYGYTF. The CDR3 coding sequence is TGCAGCGTTGACACCGGCACCAGTAACTATGGCTACACCTTC.

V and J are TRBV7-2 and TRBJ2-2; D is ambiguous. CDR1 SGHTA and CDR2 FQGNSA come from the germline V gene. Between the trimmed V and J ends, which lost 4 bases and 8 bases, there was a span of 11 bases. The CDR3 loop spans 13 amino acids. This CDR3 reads CASSSDPRGELFF. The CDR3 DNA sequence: TGTGCCAGCAGCTCGGATCCTCGGGGGGAGCTGTTTTTT. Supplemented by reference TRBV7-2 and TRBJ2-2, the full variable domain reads GAGVSQSPSNKVTEKGKDVELRCDPISGHTALYWYRQSLGQGLEFLIYFQGNSAPDKSGLPSDRFSAERTGGSVSTLTIQRTQQEDSAVYLCASSSDPRGELFFGEGSRLTVL.

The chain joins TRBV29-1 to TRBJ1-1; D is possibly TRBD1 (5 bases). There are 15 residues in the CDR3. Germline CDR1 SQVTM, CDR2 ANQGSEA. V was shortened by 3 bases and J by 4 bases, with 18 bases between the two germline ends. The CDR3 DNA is TGCAGCGTTGATGGGACGAAGGGGTGGAGCACTGAAGCTTTCTTT. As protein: CSVDGTKGWSTEAFF.

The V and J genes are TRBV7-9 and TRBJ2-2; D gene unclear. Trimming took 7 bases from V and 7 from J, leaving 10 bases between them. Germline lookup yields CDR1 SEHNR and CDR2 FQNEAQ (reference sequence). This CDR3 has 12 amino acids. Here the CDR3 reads CASTKSDGELFF. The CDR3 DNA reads TGTGCCAGCACCAAATCGGACGGGGAGCTGTTTTTT.

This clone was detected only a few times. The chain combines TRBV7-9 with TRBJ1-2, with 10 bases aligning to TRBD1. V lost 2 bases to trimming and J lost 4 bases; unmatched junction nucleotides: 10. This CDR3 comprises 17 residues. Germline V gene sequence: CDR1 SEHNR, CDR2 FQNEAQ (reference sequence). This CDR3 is CASSLMDRGKGGYGYTF. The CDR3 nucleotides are TGTGCCAGCAGCTTAATGGACAGGGGGAAAGGCGGCTATGGCTACACCTTC.

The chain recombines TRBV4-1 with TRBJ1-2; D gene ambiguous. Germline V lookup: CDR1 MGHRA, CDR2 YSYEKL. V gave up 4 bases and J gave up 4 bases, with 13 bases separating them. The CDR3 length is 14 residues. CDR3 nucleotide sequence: TGCGCCAGCAGCCCCGGCGGAGGGTTCTATGGCTACACCTTC. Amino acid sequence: CASSPGGGFYGYTF.

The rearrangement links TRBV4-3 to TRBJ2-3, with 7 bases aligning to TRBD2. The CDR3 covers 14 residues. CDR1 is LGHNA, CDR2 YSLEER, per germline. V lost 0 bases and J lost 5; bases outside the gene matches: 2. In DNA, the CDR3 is TGCGCCAGCAGCCAAGATTCTAGCGGAGATACGCAGTATTTT. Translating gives CASSQDSSGDTQYF.

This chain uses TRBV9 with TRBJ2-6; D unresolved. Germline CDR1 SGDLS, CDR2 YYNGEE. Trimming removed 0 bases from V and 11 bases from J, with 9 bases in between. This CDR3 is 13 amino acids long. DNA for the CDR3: TGTGCCAGCAGCGTAGACGACCGTCACGTCCTGACTTTC. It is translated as CASSVDDRHVLTF.

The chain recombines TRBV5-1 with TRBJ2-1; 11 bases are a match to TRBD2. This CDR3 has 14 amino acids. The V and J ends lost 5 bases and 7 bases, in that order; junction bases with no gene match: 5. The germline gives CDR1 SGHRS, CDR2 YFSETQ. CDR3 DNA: TGCGCCAGCAGGACTAGCGGGACCGGGAATGAGCAGTTCTTC. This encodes CASRTSGTGNEQFF.

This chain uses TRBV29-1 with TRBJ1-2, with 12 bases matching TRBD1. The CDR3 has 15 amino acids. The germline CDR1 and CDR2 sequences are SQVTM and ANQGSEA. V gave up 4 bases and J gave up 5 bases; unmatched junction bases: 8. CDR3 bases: TGCAGCGTTGGCGTCGGGACAGGGGGCGGGTATGGCTACACCTTC. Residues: CSVGVGTGGGYGYTF.

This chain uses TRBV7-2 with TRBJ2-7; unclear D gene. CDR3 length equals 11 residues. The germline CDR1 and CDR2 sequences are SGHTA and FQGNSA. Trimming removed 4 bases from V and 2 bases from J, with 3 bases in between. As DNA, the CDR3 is TGTGCCAGCAGCTCCGCCTACGAGCAGTACTTC. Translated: CASSSAYEQYF.

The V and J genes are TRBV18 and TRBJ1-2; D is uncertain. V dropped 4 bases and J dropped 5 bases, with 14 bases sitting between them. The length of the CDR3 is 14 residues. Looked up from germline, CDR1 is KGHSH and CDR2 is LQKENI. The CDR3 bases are TGTGCCAGCTCACTGCGGTCTGAGAATTATGGCTACACCTTC. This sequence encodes CASSLRSENYGYTF.

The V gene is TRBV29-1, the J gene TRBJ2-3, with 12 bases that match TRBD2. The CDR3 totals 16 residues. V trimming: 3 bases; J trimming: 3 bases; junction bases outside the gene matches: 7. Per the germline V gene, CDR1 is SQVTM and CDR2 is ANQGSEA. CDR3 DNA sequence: TGCAGCGTTGATAGACTAGCGGGGGTCAATACAGATACGCAGTATTTT. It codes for CSVDRLAGVNTDTQYF.